Following are 30 T cell receptor beta chains from one sample sequenced in a study of cytomegalovirus exposure and HLA in healthy donors. With 60 Vbeta and 13 Jbeta primers, the PCR was carried out. This table comes from immunoSEQ multiplex PCR, and its TCRdb copy is limited to in-frame clones, with some not included. This table has about 130,000 clones, 80% appearing once. The source material was PBMCs. The receptor source for this set is a man under 40 in good health and CMV-seropositive.

The V and J genes are TRBV7-3 and TRBJ2-1; 9 nucleotides align to TRBD1. This CDR3 region has 16 residues. Germline V gives CDR1 SGHTA, CDR2 FQGTGA. Germline trimming cut 4 bases from V and 3 bases from J; bases unmatched to any gene: 7. CDR3 sequence reads: CASSYKQGANYNEQFF. CDR3 in DNA: TGTGCCAGCAGCTACAAACAGGGGGCCAACTACAATGAGCAGTTCTTC.

The gene calls are TRBV6-1 and TRBJ2-7; TRBD1 matches at 8 bases. The CDR3 length is 14 residues. V was clipped by 3 bases and J by 6 bases; unmatched bases: 7. CDR1 is MNHNS and CDR2 is SASEGT in the germline V gene. The CDR3 is CASSDRRGQSEQYF. CDR3 coding DNA: TGTGCCAGCAGTGACCGCAGGGGGCAGTCCGAGCAGTACTTC.

As concerns this clone: Compared with germline, one end of the junction differs, possibly owing to a read error. This rearrangement joins TRBV5-1 to TRBJ2-5; unclear D gene. The CDR3 extends over 13 amino acids. CDR1 is SGHRS and CDR2 is YFSETQ in the germline V gene. Written as DNA, the CDR3 is TGTGCCAGCAGCTTGGTCCTGGAGGAGACCCAGTACTTC. It specifies CASSLVLEETQYF. The variable domain in full, with the rest retrieved from reference TRBV5-1 and TRBJ2-5, is KAGVTQTPRYLIKTRGQQVTLSCSPISGHRSVSWYQQTPGQGLQFLFEYFSETQRNKGNFPGRFSGRQFSNSRSEMNVSTLELGDSALYLCASSLVLEETQYFGPGTRLLVL.

This rearrangement joins TRBV4-1 to TRBJ2-7; TRBD1 might be the D (6 bases). Germline CDR1 and CDR2: MGHRA and YSYEKL. V lost 1 base to trimming and J lost 3 bases, with 13 bases between them. The CDR3 runs to 15 residues. The CDR3 DNA reads TGCGCCAGCAGCCAAGGCTCACAGGGCCGCTACGAGCAGTACTTC. Amino acid sequence: CASSQGSQGRYEQYF.

The chain combines TRBV7-6 with TRBJ2-3; 7 nucleotides line up with TRBD2. Unmatched junction bases numbered 6, after V lost 1 base and J lost 2 bases. Germline-derived CDR1 and CDR2 are SGHVS and FNYEAQ. CDR3 size: 16 residues. The DNA of the CDR3 is TGTGCCAGCAGCTTAGAGGCTAGCGGAAACACAGATACGCAGTATTTT. Its translation is CASSLEASGNTDTQYF.

This chain joins TRBV5-1 and TRBJ1-2; D gene uncertain. CDR3 size: 14 residues. The germline CDR1 and CDR2 sequences are SGHRS and YFSETQ. V shed 4 bases and J shed 0 bases, with 10 bases lying between them. The DNA of the CDR3 is TGCGCCAGCAGCCCGCGGGGAGCTAACTATGGCTACACCTTC. It translates to CASSPRGANYGYTF. Drawing the rest from reference TRBV5-1 and TRBJ1-2, the complete variable domain is KAGVTQTPRYLIKTRGQQVTLSCSPISGHRSVSWYQQTPGQGLQFLFEYFSETQRNKGNFPGRFSGRQFSNSRSEMNVSTLELGDSALYLCASSPRGANYGYTFGSGTRLTVV.

This chain joins TRBV7-2 and TRBJ1-5, with D maybe TRBD1 (6 bases). Trimming stripped 5 bases from V and 1 base from J, with 15 bases between. This CDR3 has 16 residues. CDR1 is SGHTA and CDR2 is FQGNSA in the germline V gene. The CDR3 DNA follows: TGTGCCAGCAGCCCCACGGGACATATAAGCAATCAGCCCCAGCATTTT. Encoded protein: CASSPTGHISNQPQHF. The whole variable domain, remainder taken from reference TRBV7-2 and TRBJ1-5, is GAGVSQSPSNKVTEKGKDVELRCDPISGHTALYWYRQSLGQGLEFLIYFQGNSAPDKSGLPSDRFSAERTGGSVSTLTIQRTQQEDSAVYLCASSPTGHISNQPQHFGDGTRLSIL.

The gene calls are TRBV6-1 and TRBJ2-7; D ambiguous. Germline-derived CDR1 and CDR2 are MNHNS and SASEGT. The length of the CDR3 is 9 residues. Trimming stripped 11 bases from V and 9 bases from J, with 11 bases between. The CDR3 bases are TGTGCCCGAGGCCTTGGGCAGTACTTC. Residues: CARGLGQYF.

The chain employs TRBV29-1 and TRBJ2-1, with 12 bases that match TRBD2. The CDR3 runs 17 residues. The J segment lost 0 bases and the V segment lost 6 bases, leaving 9 bases of the junction unmatched. Looked up from germline, CDR1 is SQVTM and CDR2 is ANQGSEA. For the CDR3, the DNA is TGCAGCGTGAGACTAGCGGGGGACCTTCTCTCCTACAATGAGCAGTTCTTC. This gives the protein CSVRLAGDLLSYNEQFF.

The genes are TRBV5-1 and TRBJ1-2, with no clear D. The CDR3 totals 14 residues. Germline V gene data show CDR1 as SGHRS and CDR2 as YFSETQ. With 0 bases removed from V and 4 bases from J, the gap between germline ends came to 10 bases. CDR3 in DNA: TGCGCCAGCAGCTTGGCCGGGGAAAGCTATGGCTACACCTTC. Its protein is CASSLAGESYGYTF.

The rearrangement uses TRBV9 and TRBJ2-5; TRBD1 matches at 10 bases. The germline CDR1 and CDR2 sequences are SGDLS and YYNGEE. J was trimmed by 5 bases and V by 0 bases; bases with no gene match: 1. This CDR3 contains 14 residues. CDR3 sequence (DNA): TGTGCCAGCAGCGTAGGGGGACAGGGGGAGACCCAGTACTTC. Amino acids: CASSVGGQGETQYF.

J is TRBJ2-5 and V is TRBV10-3, with D possibly being TRBD1 (6 bases). Germline V gene data show CDR1 as ENHRY and CDR2 as SYGVKD. The CDR3 is 13 amino acids. The V end was cut by 3 bases, the J end by 5 bases, with 10 bases between. CDR3 residues: CAISETGSETQYF. CDR3 sequence (DNA): TGTGCCATCAGTGAAACAGGGTCGGAGACCCAGTACTTC.

The V gene is TRBV12-1, the J gene TRBJ2-2; TRBD2, the table's D call, was not compared with the DNA. TRBV12-1 is described as a pseudogene. The CDR3 spans 17 residues. CDR3 sequence reads: CASSFKPAGYCTGELFF. The CDR3 region has the DNA TGTGCCAGCAGCTTTAAGCCAGCGGGGTATTGCACCGGGGAGCTGTTTTTT.

The CDR3 sequence: CASSLAGGGGEQFF. CDR3 nucleotide sequence: TGTGCCAGCAGCCTAGCGGGCGGGGGGGGTGAGCAGTTCTTC. V and J are TRBV4-2 and TRBJ2-1; 9 bases agree with TRBD2. The V gene end was trimmed by 4 bases and the J gene end by 9 bases; junction bases not matched to a gene: 7. The germline CDR1 and CDR2 sequences are LGHNA and YNFKEQ. CDR3 length: 14 amino acids.

This clone occurred once. J is TRBJ1-3 and V is TRBV6-5; D is ambiguous. Germline lookup yields CDR1 MNHEY and CDR2 SVGAGI. The CDR3 is made up of 15 amino acids. The germline V and J ends were trimmed by 6 bases and 4 bases, with 16 bases remaining between them. CDR3 DNA: TGTGCCAGCAGCAAGACTTCTTACCCCGGAAACACCATATATTTT. This sequence encodes CASSKTSYPGNTIYF.

This clone has a handful of counts. The rearrangement joins TRBV4-1 to TRBJ2-7, with D possibly matching TRBD1 (6 bases). CDR1 and CDR2 (germline): MGHRA, YSYEKL. Trimming stripped 1 base from V and 8 bases from J, with 21 bases between. The CDR3 runs 16 residues. CDR3 DNA sequence: TGCGCCAGCAGCCAAGTTGAAGGGACAATACCCCACAAGCAGTACTTC. This sequence encodes CASSQVEGTIPHKQYF.

This chain links TRBV7-6 with TRBJ2-7; maybe TRBD2 (6 bases). The CDR3 consists of 14 residues. The V and J ends lost 1 base and 4 bases respectively, with 11 bases between them. The V gene's germline CDR1 is SGHVS and CDR2 FNYEAQ. In DNA form, the CDR3 reads TGTGCCAGCAGCTTAGGGGGGGAAGGGTACGAGCAGTACTTC. Its protein is CASSLGGEGYEQYF.

This clone was seen a few times. V and J are TRBV9 and TRBJ2-5; D may be TRBD1 (6 bases). Trimming shortened V by 4 bases and J by 4 bases, and 17 bases separated the two germline ends. This CDR3 contains 15 residues. Looked up from germline, CDR1 is SGDLS and CDR2 is YYNGEE. The CDR3 here is CASSPQSSRGETQYF. CDR3 coding DNA: TGTGCCAGCAGCCCTCAATCCAGCAGGGGAGAGACCCAGTACTTC. The full variable domain, completed using reference TRBV9 and TRBJ2-5, is DSGVTQTPKHLITATGQRVTLRCSPRSGDLSVYWYQQSLDQGLQFLIQYYNGEERAKGNILERFSAQQFPDLHSELNLSSLELGDSALYFCASSPQSSRGETQYFGPGTRLLVL.

The chain combines TRBV5-1 with TRBJ2-5, with 7 bases that match TRBD1. The CDR3 loop spans 14 amino acids. From germline, CDR1 is SGHRS and CDR2 YFSETQ. The V gene end was trimmed by 1 base and the J gene end by 5 bases; junction bases not matched to a gene: 5. The CDR3 spells CASSLQGTDETQYF. As DNA, the CDR3 is TGCGCCAGCAGCTTGCAGGGGACAGATGAGACCCAGTACTTC. The full variable domain, with the rest looked up from reference TRBV5-1 and TRBJ2-5, is KAGVTQTPRYLIKTRGQQVTLSCSPISGHRSVSWYQQTPGQGLQFLFEYFSETQRNKGNFPGRFSGRQFSNSRSEMNVSTLELGDSALYLCASSLQGTDETQYFGPGTRLLVL.

In regard to this clone: In the same sample, other DNA sequences code for this CDR3. CDR3 residues: CASSWTATSYEQYF. Written as DNA, the CDR3 is TGCGCCAGCAGCTGGACAGCTACTTCCTACGAGCAGTACTTC. This chain links TRBV5-1 with TRBJ2-7; D is possibly TRBD1 (6 bases). The length of the CDR3 is 14 residues. In germline, CDR1 is SGHRS, CDR2 YFSETQ. The V end lost 3 bases, the J end lost 1 base, and 11 bases lay between the germline ends.

This rearrangement joins TRBV6-1 to TRBJ1-4, with 9 bases lining up with TRBD1. The CDR3 covers 17 residues. The V gene end was trimmed by 4 bases and the J gene end by 2 bases; junction bases not matched to a gene: 8. The germline V gene has CDR1 MNHNS and CDR2 SASEGT. This chain's CDR3 is CASSAETGGTTNEKLFF. The CDR3 coding sequence is TGTGCCAGCAGTGCCGAGACAGGGGGGACGACTAATGAAAAACTGTTTTTT.

The rearrangement joins TRBV28 to TRBJ2-7; TRBD1 agrees at 10 bases. The CDR3 is 14 residues long. V was clipped by 7 bases and J by 2 bases; unmatched bases: 5. Per the germline V gene, CDR1 is MDHEN and CDR2 is SYDVKM. CDR3 bases: TGTGCCAGCACCGGGACAGGGGCCCCCTACGAGCAGTACTTC. Translated, it gives CASTGTGAPYEQYF.

The CDR3 region has the DNA TGTGCCAGTAGTGAACCGGGACAGGGCCGATATGAAGCTTTCTTT. It is translated as CASSEPGQGRYEAFF. This chain connects TRBV19 to TRBJ1-1; TRBD1 matches 9 bases. Germline V gene data show CDR1 as LNHDA and CDR2 as SQIVND (reference sequence). V gave up 5 bases and J gave up 7 bases; unmatched junction bases: 11. The length of the CDR3 is 15 residues.

The chain is built from TRBV14 and TRBJ2-1; 10 nucleotides agree with TRBD1. With 5 bases clipped from V and 6 bases from J, the junction kept 13 bases outside the gene matches. The CDR3 has 17 residues. Germline V CDR1 and CDR2: SGHDN, FVKESK. The chain's CDR3 is CASSKHVGTGVGNEQFF. In DNA, the CDR3 is TGTGCCAGCAGCAAGCACGTTGGGACAGGGGTGGGCAATGAGCAGTTCTTC. The whole variable domain, remainder taken from reference TRBV14 and TRBJ2-1, is EAGVTQFPSHSVIEKGQTVTLRCDPISGHDNLYWYRRVMGKEIKFLLHFVKESKQDESGMPNNRFLAERTGGTYSTLKVQPAELEDSGVYFCASSKHVGTGVGNEQFFGPGTRLTVL.

The J gene is TRBJ2-7, the V gene TRBV29-1; 7 bases align to TRBD1. The CDR3 has 14 residues. The germline CDR1 and CDR2 sequences are SQVTM and ANQGSEA. V shed 6 bases and J 2 bases; nucleotides not matched to a gene: 10. CDR3 DNA sequence: TGCAGCGTCCAAACCGACGGGACAGCCTACGAGCAGTACTTC. Translated, it gives CSVQTDGTAYEQYF.

The V and J genes are TRBV5-3 and TRBJ1-5; 10 nucleotides line up with TRBD1. TRBV5-3 is an ORF, with its function uncertain. The CDR3 has 18 amino acids. The V and J ends lost 1 base and 5 bases, in that order; junction bases with no gene match: 12. The CDR3 loop reads CARSLPRDRGQRDQPQHF. In DNA form, the CDR3 reads TGTGCCAGAAGCTTGCCCCGGGACAGGGGACAAAGGGATCAGCCCCAGCATTTT.

The V and J genes are TRBV10-1 and TRBJ2-1, with D maybe TRBD1 (6 bases). From germline, CDR1 is WNHNN and CDR2 SYGVQD (reference sequence). V was clipped by 2 bases and J by 6 bases, with 11 bases between them. The CDR3 runs 14 residues. CDR3 nucleotides: TGCGCCAGCAGTGAGACAGGGAAGATCAATGAGCAGTTCTTC. Amino acid sequence: CASSETGKINEQFF.

V gene TRBV14 combines with J gene TRBJ1-2; a weak D match, TRBD1 (5 bases). Germline V gene sequence: CDR1 SGHDN, CDR2 FVKESK. V lost 3 bases, J lost 7 bases, and 9 bases lay in between. The CDR3 runs to 12 residues. The CDR3 spells CASSHTTVGYTF. The CDR3 DNA reads as TGTGCCAGCAGCCACACGACAGTTGGCTACACCTTC. Filled out from reference TRBV14 and TRBJ1-2, the complete variable domain reads EAGVTQFPSHSVIEKGQTVTLRCDPISGHDNLYWYRRVMGKEIKFLLHFVKESKQDESGMPNNRFLAERTGGTYSTLKVQPAELEDSGVYFCASSHTTVGYTFGSGTRLTVV.

CDR3 sequence (DNA): TGCGCCAGCAGCTCGGGACACCTAGGCTACACCTTC. Translation gives CASSSGHLGYTF. The rearrangement joins TRBV5-1 to TRBJ1-2; weak D call: TRBD1 (6 bases). Germline V gene lookup returns CDR1 SGHRS and CDR2 YFSETQ. Trimming pared 3 bases from V and 8 bases from J, leaving 11 bases between. This CDR3 is 12 amino acids long.

The chain is built from TRBV7-3 and TRBJ1-1; the D gene is possibly TRBD1 (5 bases). Trimming removed 5 bases from V and 7 bases from J, with 20 bases in between. Germline assignment: CDR1 SGHTA and CDR2 FQGTGA. This CDR3 region has 15 residues. Here the CDR3 DNA reads TGTGCCAGCAGCATCGACAGCCGGAGTGAAGGTGAAGCTTTCTTT. It is translated as CASSIDSRSEGEAFF.